This T cell receptor beta chain originates from a study of T-cell reconstitution after alpha-beta-depleted transplantation in children. V shed 6 bases and J 12 bases; nucleotides not matched to a gene: 10. This CDR3 is built from 12 residues. TCRbeta library construction was performed incorporating unique molecular identifiers. TCRdb ran MiXCR on the PCR reads and lists one entry per CDR3 protein. The table includes just over 950,000 distinct CDR3 sequences, roughly 29% detected once. Details on this clonotype: As yet, its antigen is unknown.

General study findings and limits: Newly produced T cells mostly accounted for T-cell counts and diversity one year post-transplant. It was reported that alpha-beta T cells came from several hundred expanded graft clones (about two months after transplant). Surviving recipient T cells and intrathymic progenitors accounted for some patients' high TCRbeta diversity at day 60.

This TCR derives from a boy under three years old who had a stem cell transplant for SCID, so the T cells may come from the graft donor. The rearrangement links TRBV12-3 or TRBV12-4 to TRBJ1-2, with TRBD1 identical over 7 bases. The source material was PBMCs, mostly from graft donor cells, sampled 360 days after TCRalphabeta/CD19-depleted stem cell transplant. CDR3 nucleotides: TGTGCCAGCAGCGCGACAGGGATGGAAAACACCTTC. Translating gives CASSATGMENTF.